This paragraph covers one T cell receptor beta chain sequence. Repertoires were generated with immunoSEQ multiplex PCR, while TCRdb's copy carries only in-frame clones and drops some. Of almost 550,000 clones detected, 75% to 80% appear once; the ten largest clones hold more than 0.01%. This entry is derived from a study of shared T cell receptors in the human thymus. The CDR3 is made up of 16 amino acids. Trimming shortened V by 5 bases and J by 6 bases, and 22 bases separated the two germline ends. The germline V gene encodes CDR1 SGHTA and CDR2 FQGNSA. The sample also formed part of further work on human thymus T cells. That source reports: Corrective surgery for congenital heart defects was being performed on the healthy Finnish infants who were the donors. Resected material from corrective heart surgery provided the thymus tissue analysed. Use of V and J genes seemed skewed within the thymic and blood repertoires. As related research reported, thymic repertoires overlapped highly among unrelated individuals.

This receptor was obtained from a boy in the first two years of life with a congenital heart defect. The specimen sequenced was thymocytes. The rearrangement links TRBV7-2 to TRBJ1-2; D is possibly TRBD1 (5 bases). As DNA, the CDR3 is TGTGCCAGCAGCCTGGGGCAGGGCTTCTCTGATCATGGCTACACCTTC. Protein: CASSLGQGFSDHGYTF. The full variable domain, with the rest looked up from reference TRBV7-2 and TRBJ1-2, is GAGVSQSPSNKVTEKGKDVELRCDPISGHTALYWYRQSLGQGLEFLIYFQGNSAPDKSGLPSDRFSAERTGGSVSTLTIQRTQQEDSAVYLCASSLGQGFSDHGYTFGSGTRLTVV.